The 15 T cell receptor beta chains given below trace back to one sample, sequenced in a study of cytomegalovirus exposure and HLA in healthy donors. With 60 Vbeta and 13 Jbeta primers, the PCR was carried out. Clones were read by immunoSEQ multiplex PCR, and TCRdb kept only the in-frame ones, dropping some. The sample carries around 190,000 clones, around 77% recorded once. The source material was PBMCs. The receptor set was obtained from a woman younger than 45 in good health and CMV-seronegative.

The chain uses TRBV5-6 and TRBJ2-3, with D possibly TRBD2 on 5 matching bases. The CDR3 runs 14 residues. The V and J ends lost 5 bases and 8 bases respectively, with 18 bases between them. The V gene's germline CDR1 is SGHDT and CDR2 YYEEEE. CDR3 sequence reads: CASSWERVVGTQYF. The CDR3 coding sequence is TGTGCCAGCAGTTGGGAGAGGGTAGTGGGTACGCAGTATTTT.

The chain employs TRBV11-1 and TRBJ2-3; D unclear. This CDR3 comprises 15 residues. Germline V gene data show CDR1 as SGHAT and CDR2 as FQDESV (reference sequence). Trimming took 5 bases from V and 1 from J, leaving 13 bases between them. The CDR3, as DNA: TGTGCCAGCAGCCCCAGTTACGTGGGCACAGATACGCAGTATTTT. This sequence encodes CASSPSYVGTDTQYF.

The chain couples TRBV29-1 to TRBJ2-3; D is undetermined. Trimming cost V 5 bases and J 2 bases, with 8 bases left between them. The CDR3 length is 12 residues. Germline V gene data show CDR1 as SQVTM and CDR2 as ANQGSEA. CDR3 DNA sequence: TGCAGCGTTCTTAAGCCCACAGATACGCAGTATTTT. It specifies CSVLKPTDTQYF.

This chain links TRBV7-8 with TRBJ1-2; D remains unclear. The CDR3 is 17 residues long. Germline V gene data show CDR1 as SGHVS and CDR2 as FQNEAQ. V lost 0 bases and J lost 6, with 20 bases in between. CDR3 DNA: TGTGCCAGCAGCTTAGCTAGACCCCCGCAGGTACTCAATGGCTACACCTTC. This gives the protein CASSLARPPQVLNGYTF.

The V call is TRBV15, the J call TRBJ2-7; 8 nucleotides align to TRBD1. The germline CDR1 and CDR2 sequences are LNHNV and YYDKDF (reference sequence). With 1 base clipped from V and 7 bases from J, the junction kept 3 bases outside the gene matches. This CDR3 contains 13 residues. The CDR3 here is CATSRGTGCEQYF. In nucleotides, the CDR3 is TGTGCCACCAGCAGAGGGACAGGGTGTGAGCAGTACTTC.

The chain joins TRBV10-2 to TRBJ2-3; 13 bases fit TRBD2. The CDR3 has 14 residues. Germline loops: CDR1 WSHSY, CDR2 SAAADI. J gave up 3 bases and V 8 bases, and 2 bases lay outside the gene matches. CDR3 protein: CASATSGGTDTQYF. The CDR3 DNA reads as TGCGCCAGCGCGACTAGCGGGGGGACAGATACGCAGTATTTT.

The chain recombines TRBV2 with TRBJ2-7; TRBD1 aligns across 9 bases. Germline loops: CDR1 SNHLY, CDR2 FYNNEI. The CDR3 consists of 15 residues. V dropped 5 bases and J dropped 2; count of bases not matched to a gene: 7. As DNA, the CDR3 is TGTGCCAGCAGTCCCGGGACAGGGCAGACCTACGAGCAGTACTTC. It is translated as CASSPGTGQTYEQYF.

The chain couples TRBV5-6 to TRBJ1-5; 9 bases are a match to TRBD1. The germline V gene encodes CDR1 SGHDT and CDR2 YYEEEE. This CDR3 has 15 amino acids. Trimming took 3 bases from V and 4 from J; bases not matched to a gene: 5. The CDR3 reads CASSWWTGANQPQHF. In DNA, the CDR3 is TGTGCCAGCAGCTGGTGGACAGGGGCGAATCAGCCCCAGCATTTT. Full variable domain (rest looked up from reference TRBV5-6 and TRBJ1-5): DAGVTQSPTHLIKTRGQQVTLRCSPKSGHDTVSWYQQALGQGPQFIFQYYEEEERQRGNFPDRFSGHQFPNYSSELNVNALLLGDSALYLCASSWWTGANQPQHFGDGTRLSIL.

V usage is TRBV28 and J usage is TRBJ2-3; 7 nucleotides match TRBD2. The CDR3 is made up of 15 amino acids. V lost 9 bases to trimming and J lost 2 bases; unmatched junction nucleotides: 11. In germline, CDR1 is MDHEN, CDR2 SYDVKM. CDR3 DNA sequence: TGTGCCAGTCCCCCCGGCGGGGGTCACACAGATACGCAGTATTTT. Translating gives CASPPGGGHTDTQYF.

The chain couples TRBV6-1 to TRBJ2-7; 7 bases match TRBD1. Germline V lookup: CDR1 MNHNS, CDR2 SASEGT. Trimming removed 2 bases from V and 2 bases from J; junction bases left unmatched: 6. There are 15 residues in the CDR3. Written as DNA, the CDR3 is TGTGCCAGCAGTGAACGGACAGGCCCCCCCTACGAGCAGTACTTC. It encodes CASSERTGPPYEQYF.

The CDR3 nucleotides read TGTGCCAGCAGTTTATCGGGACAGGGGGCAGGAGTTAGGAACACTGAAGCTTTCTTT. It yields the protein CASSLSGQGAGVRNTEAFF. The genes are TRBV27 and TRBJ1-1, with 12 bases matching TRBD1. The CDR3 length is 19 residues. J was trimmed by 1 base and V by 0 bases; bases with no gene match: 9. Germline lookup yields CDR1 MNHEY and CDR2 SMNVEV (reference sequence).

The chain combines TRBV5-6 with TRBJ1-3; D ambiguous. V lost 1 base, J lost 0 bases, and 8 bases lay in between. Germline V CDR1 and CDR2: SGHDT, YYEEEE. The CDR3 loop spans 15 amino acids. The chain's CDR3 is CASSLRGPSGNTIYF. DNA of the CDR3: TGTGCCAGCAGCTTGAGAGGGCCCTCTGGAAACACCATATATTTT.

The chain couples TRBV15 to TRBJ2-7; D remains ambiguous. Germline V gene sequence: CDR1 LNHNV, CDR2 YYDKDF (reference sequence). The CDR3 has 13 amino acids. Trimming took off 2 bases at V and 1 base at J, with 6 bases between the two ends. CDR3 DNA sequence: TGTGCCACCAGCAGATCGTTATCCTACGAGCAGTACTTC. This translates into CATSRSLSYEQYF.

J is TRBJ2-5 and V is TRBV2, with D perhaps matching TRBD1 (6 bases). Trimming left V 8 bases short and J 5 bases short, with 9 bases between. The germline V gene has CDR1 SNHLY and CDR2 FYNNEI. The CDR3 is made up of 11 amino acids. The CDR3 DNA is TGTGCCAGCCTTCAGGGGGAGACCCAGTACTTC. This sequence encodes CASLQGETQYF.

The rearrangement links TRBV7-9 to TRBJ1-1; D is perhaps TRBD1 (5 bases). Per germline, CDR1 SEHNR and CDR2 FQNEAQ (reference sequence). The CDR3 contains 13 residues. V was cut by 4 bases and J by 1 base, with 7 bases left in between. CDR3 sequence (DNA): TGTGCCAGCAGCTCCGACAGGAACACTGAAGCTTTCTTT. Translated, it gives CASSSDRNTEAFF. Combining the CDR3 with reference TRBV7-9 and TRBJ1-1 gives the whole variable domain DTGVSQNPRHKITKRGQNVTFRCDPISEHNRLYWYRQTLGQGPEFLTYFQNEAQLEKSRLLSDRFSAERPKGSFSTLEIQRTEQGDSAMYLCASSSDRNTEAFFGQGTRLTVV.